The T cell receptor beta chain described here comes from a study of post-analysis software for immune sequencing data (dated by TCRdb to between 2015 and 2016). Notes on the research overall: Relapsing-remitting, secondary progressive and progressive-relapsing multiple sclerosis were recorded as disease courses, and subtype annotation was lacking for some patients. The patient repertoires were compared against around 11 previously published healthy control repertoires obtained from donors aged about 6 to 26 years. A subset of samples was prepared in parallel using single-end sample barcoding, then pooled and co-amplified after Illumina adapter ligation. Results and caveats for the whole study, not just this receptor: Multiple sclerosis patients had significantly lower normalized Chao1 diversity than controls, a result that suggests substantial peripheral T-cell clonal expansion. Patients showed significantly higher frequencies than controls for about 5 TRBV segments, among them TRBV5-6, TRBV5-1 and TRBV20-1. The multiple sclerosis patient group was slightly younger than the control group. Direct clustering with F measure revealed strong co-clustering of samples prepared in the same batch, which led to a batch-effect correction.

The CDR3 measures 14 amino acids from cysteine to phenylalanine. Kept here is only the CDR3 DNA, which spans 42 bases and is read in frame from base 1. A distance of 18 bases separates the germline ends of V and J, which lose 4 bases and 6 bases respectively. Taken from the germline V gene, the CDR1 and CDR2 loops are SQVTM and ANQGSEA. Libraries were prepared through PCR. This sample was sequenced with an Illumina HiSeq 2500. To reduce PCR and sequencing biases, unique molecular identifiers were built into the TCR beta cDNA libraries. Per 1 to 10 million input T cells, approximately 500,000 cDNA molecules were obtained, such that each molecule approximated one T cell. The patient libraries were prepared and sequenced using the same protocol as the earlier healthy control dataset. Samples belonging to the same batch were prepared together, multiplexed and sequenced on a shared HiSeq lane. Per the authors' processing: MIGEC handled the raw barcoded reads, throwing out single-read molecular identifier groups before consensus assembly and CDR3 extraction. Clonotype tables were post-analysed with VDJtools, normalizing diversity by down-sampling all datasets to the smallest sample size. Repertoire overlap clustering matched CDR3 amino acid but not nucleotide sequences to correct batch-related cross-sample contamination. Clones were called with MiXCR by TCRdb after fastp trimmed the public reads at Q25, and only in-frame beta chains were retained. For every CDR3 protein sequence, its rows merge into one entry that carries the most common genes and DNA. These V and J calls derive from TCRdb rather than the authors' analysis. A total of roughly 730,000 distinct CDR3 sequences appear in this sample, roughly 27% of them only once. Under 0.7% of the sample is held by the ten biggest clonotypes.

Concerning this clonotype: It lacks a known antigen. Base qualities were left out, and no much larger clone turns up one base away.

To demonstrate the VDJtools post-analysis software, the study profiled TCR beta repertoires from the peripheral blood of about 13 young patients with multiple sclerosis. Multiple sclerosis patients were children and adolescents aged roughly 6 to 17 years. In this chain, TRBV29-1 is recombined with TRBJ1-2; TRBD1 is perhaps the D gene, given 6 matching bases. The sequenced sample consisted of blood. The TCR comes from a girl aged 10-17 years with multiple sclerosis. Read as DNA, the sequence is TGCAGCGTTGGAACGGCTCGGGGGGCGGATGGCTACACCTTC. The translation is CSVGTARGADGYTF. The CDR3 plus the reference TRBV29-1 and TRBJ1-2 genes for the other parts give the full variable domain: SAVISQKPSRDICQRGTSLTIQCQVDSQVTMMFWYRQQPGQSLTLIATANQGSEATYESGFVIDKFPISRPNLTFSTLTVSNMSPEDSSIYLCSVGTARGADGYTFGSGTRLTVV.